This TCR beta chain was documented in a study of cytomegalovirus exposure and HLA in healthy donors. Findings of the study overall: Analysis was carried out at a later point, and it linked a missense DCLRE1C variant to TCR beta V- and J-gene trimming.

A note on this clone: Its cognate antigen is unknown.

In the PCR, 60 Vbeta and 13 Jbeta primers were used. Here immunoSEQ multiplex PCR was the method, and the copy in TCRdb shows in-frame clones only, minus some. The sample yields some 180,000 clones, around 80% seen once. Germline values: CDR1 SGHRS, CDR2 YFSETQ. The J segment lost 8 bases and the V segment lost 6 bases, leaving 10 bases of the junction unmatched. The CDR3 is made up of 14 amino acids. The chain couples TRBV5-1 to TRBJ2-3; 9 bases match TRBD2. The material sequenced was PBMCs. The sequence derives from a man aged 30 to 39 in good health and CMV-seronegative. Here the CDR3 reads CASTWLGREGTQYF. For the CDR3, the DNA is TGCGCCAGCACCTGGCTAGGGCGGGAGGGTACGCAGTATTTT.